Shown below are 30 T cell receptor beta chains from a single sample sequenced in a study of T cell clones after liver transplantation (dated 2019 in TCRdb). The method behind the library was the immunoSEQ multiplex PCR assay. This immuneACCESS table, as held by TCRdb, lists in-frame sequences with V and J called but not all clones. Of the missing ones, under half trace to an unresolved V gene in checked studies; the others have no known cause. The sample yields roughly 80,000 clones; approximately 82% were counted once. 2.8% of the sample is in the top ten clones. Sequencing used CD4+ T cells from blood, obtained at the 22-month timepoint. These receptors all come from a human patient who received a liver transplant. Following a transplant, some T lymphocytes may have been derived from the graft donor.

CDR3 amino acids: CASSLGTGGYGYTF. CDR3 nucleotides: TGTGCCAGCAGCTTGGGGACAGGGGGCTATGGCTACACCTTC. The chain couples TRBV5-6 to TRBJ1-2, with 10 bases lining up with TRBD1. The CDR3 sequence is 14 residues long. Germline values: CDR1 SGHDT, CDR2 YYEEEE. V lost 0 bases and J lost 4; bases outside the gene matches: 0.

The J gene is TRBJ2-7, the V gene TRBV9, with D unresolved. The CDR3 contains 14 residues. V shed 0 bases and J shed 3 bases, with 10 bases lying between them. Germline assignment: CDR1 SGDLS and CDR2 YYNGEE. This CDR3 is CASSVDGRSYEQYF. For the CDR3, the DNA is TGTGCCAGCAGCGTAGACGGCCGAAGCTACGAGCAGTACTTC.

The rearrangement uses TRBV7-2 and TRBJ2-7; TRBD1 matches at 9 bases. CDR1 is SGHTA, CDR2 FQGNSA, per germline. Trimming cost V 4 bases and J 4 bases; bases outside gene matches: 17. This CDR3 is 18 amino acids long. The CDR3 here is CASSSIPWGQGVSYEQYF. In DNA, the CDR3 is TGTGCCAGCAGCTCAATCCCCTGGGGACAGGGTGTCTCATACGAGCAGTACTTC.

The chain has TRBV5-6 and TRBJ1-2; D not certain. Germline V gives CDR1 SGHDT, CDR2 YYEEEE. With 0 bases removed from V and 5 bases from J, the gap between germline ends came to 8 bases. This CDR3 has 13 residues. The CDR3 sequence is CASSLGARYGYTF. The CDR3 DNA follows: TGTGCCAGCAGCTTGGGCGCGAGATATGGCTACACCTTC.

In its sample, this clone was seen a few times. The same CDR3 arises from other DNA sequences in this sample as well. The chain has TRBV5-1 and TRBJ2-1; 12 positions agree with TRBD2. The CDR3 loop spans 13 amino acids. Germline assignment: CDR1 SGHRS and CDR2 YFSETQ. The V gene end was trimmed by 4 bases and the J gene end by 9 bases; junction bases not matched to a gene: 2. DNA for the CDR3: TGCGCCAGCAGCCCACTAGCGGGAGGTGAGCAGTTCTTC. Amino acid sequence: CASSPLAGGEQFF.

V and J are TRBV9 and TRBJ2-4; no clear D. V was trimmed by 0 bases and J by 8 bases, leaving 9 bases between them. This CDR3 contains 13 residues. The germline gives CDR1 SGDLS, CDR2 YYNGEE. The chain's CDR3 is CASSVGQPDIQYF. CDR3 in DNA: TGTGCCAGCAGCGTAGGCCAGCCTGACATTCAGTACTTC.

This clone has a handful of counts. This chain joins TRBV4-3 and TRBJ1-5; possibly TRBD1 for D (5 bases). The V end was cut by 0 bases, the J end by 5 bases, with 11 bases between. Per germline, CDR1 LGHNA and CDR2 YSLEER. The CDR3 sequence is 15 residues long. This chain's CDR3 is CASSQESGHHQPQHF. The CDR3 nucleotides are TGCGCCAGCAGCCAAGAATCAGGGCACCATCAGCCCCAGCATTTT.

This chain links TRBV7-9 with TRBJ2-5; no firm D call. The CDR3 runs 13 residues. Trimming removed 5 bases from V and 8 bases from J, with 15 bases in between. CDR1 is SEHNR, CDR2 FQNEAQ, per germline (reference sequence). The CDR3 reads CASSPPSRHTQYF. The DNA for the CDR3 is TGTGCCAGCAGCCCTCCCTCCAGGCATACCCAGTACTTC. The full variable domain, in which reference TRBV7-9 and TRBJ2-5 provide the parts outside the CDR3, is DTGVSQNPRHKITKRGQNVTFRCDPISEHNRLYWYRQTLGQGPEFLTYFQNEAQLEKSRLLSDRFSAERPKGSFSTLEIQRTEQGDSAMYLCASSPPSRHTQYFGPGTRLLVL.

CDR3 sequence reads: CASSRGGGAEDGYTF. CDR3 coding DNA: TGCGCCAGCAGCCGGGGCGGGGGGGCGGAAGATGGCTACACCTTC. This sequence joins TRBV4-3 and TRBJ1-2; weak D call: TRBD1 (6 bases). The CDR3 totals 15 residues. The V end was cut by 4 bases, the J end by 6 bases, with 18 bases between. Per the germline V gene, CDR1 is LGHNA and CDR2 is YSLEER.

This clone was seen only a few times. V is TRBV27 and J is TRBJ2-1; a weak D match, TRBD2 (5 bases). Germline V CDR1 and CDR2: MNHEY, SMNVEV (reference sequence). The CDR3 is 15 residues long. The V and J ends lost 1 base and 5 bases respectively, with 12 bases between them. The CDR3 sequence is CASSLLDGRDNEQFF. The CDR3 bases are TGTGCCAGCAGTTTATTGGACGGGCGGGACAATGAGCAGTTCTTC.

The V and J genes are TRBV4-1 and TRBJ2-1, with D hard to call. V lost 1 base and J 9 bases, leaving 10 bases between the germline ends. The CDR3 contains 13 residues. The germline V gene encodes CDR1 MGHRA and CDR2 YSYEKL. CDR3 bases: TGCGCCAGCAGCCAAGGAGGTGTCGGTGAGCAGTTCTTC. The encoded protein is CASSQGGVGEQFF.

CDR3 DNA sequence: TGTGCAAGTCGCTTAGTATCCTATGGCTACACCTTC. It translates to CASRLVSYGYTF. This sequence joins TRBV12-2 and TRBJ1-2. TRBV12-2 is deemed a pseudogene. The CDR3 spans 12 residues.

The V and J genes are TRBV5-1 and TRBJ2-2, with 9 bases fitting TRBD1. Germline assignment: CDR1 SGHRS and CDR2 YFSETQ. The CDR3 contains 15 residues. V lost 4 bases to trimming and J lost 5 bases; unmatched junction nucleotides: 6. This chain's CDR3 is CASSKRTGETGELFF. The CDR3 DNA follows: TGCGCCAGCAGCAAAAGGACAGGGGAGACCGGGGAGCTGTTTTTT.

The gene calls are TRBV11-2 and TRBJ2-2; TRBD1 is a possible D gene (6 bases). V lost 4 bases to trimming and J lost 1 base, with 13 bases between them. CDR3 length: 16 residues. Germline loops: CDR1 SGHAT, CDR2 FQNNGV. In DNA form, the CDR3 reads TGTGCCAGCAGCTCAGAGACAGGCTGGAACACCGGGGAGCTGTTTTTT. It translates to CASSSETGWNTGELFF.

The V call is TRBV11-2, the J call TRBJ1-5, with D possibly being TRBD1 (5 bases). Germline V gene data show CDR1 as SGHAT and CDR2 as FQNNGV. Between the trimmed V and J ends, which lost 4 bases and 6 bases, there was a span of 13 bases. This CDR3 contains 14 residues. CDR3 amino acids: CASSSQGPGQPQHF. For the CDR3, the DNA is TGTGCCAGCAGCTCTCAGGGACCAGGTCAGCCCCAGCATTTT.

The chain carries TRBV5-4 and TRBJ1-2; 8 nucleotides align to TRBD1. Germline V CDR1 and CDR2: SGHNT, YYREEE (reference sequence). Trimming removed 3 bases from V and 5 bases from J; junction bases left unmatched: 6. The CDR3 consists of 14 residues. CDR3 residues: CASSSGQGRYGYTF. CDR3 in DNA: TGTGCCAGCAGCTCCGGACAGGGTCGATATGGCTACACCTTC.

The chain recombines TRBV4-3 with TRBJ2-2; D is perhaps TRBD2 (6 bases). With 1 base removed from V and 4 bases from J, the gap between germline ends came to 10 bases. Germline CDR1 LGHNA, CDR2 YSLEER. This CDR3 spans 15 amino acids. As DNA, the CDR3 is TGCGCCAGCAGCCAAGGCGGGATGAGCACCGGGGAGCTGTTTTTT. Protein: CASSQGGMSTGELFF.

CDR3 region: CASEGRSTDTQYF. For the CDR3, the DNA is TGTGCCAGCGAAGGGAGAAGCACAGATACGCAGTATTTT. V usage is TRBV25-1 and J usage is TRBJ2-3, with a possible D match to TRBD2 (5 bases). Deletions cut 8 bases from V and 0 bases from J, with 9 bases between. Germline-derived CDR1 and CDR2 are MGHDK and SYGVNS. The CDR3 is 13 amino acids.

This clone was observed a handful of times. The chain is built from TRBV5-1 and TRBJ1-6, with TRBD1 matching 9 bases. The CDR3 has 16 amino acids. Germline values: CDR1 SGHRS, CDR2 YFSETQ. Losses at the gene ends were 0 bases for V and 10 bases for J; bases not matched to a gene: 8. The DNA of the CDR3 is TGCGCCAGCAGCTTGGGGGGACAGGGAGGCGGCTCACCCCTCCACTTT. It is translated as CASSLGGQGGGSPLHF.

The table lists this clone with many counts. The V and J genes are TRBV5-4 and TRBJ2-4, with 7 bases lining up with TRBD1. Germline values: CDR1 SGHNT, CDR2 YYREEE (reference sequence). After removal of 4 bases from V and 1 base from J, the junction contained 8 bases not matched to a gene. This CDR3 spans 16 amino acids. Here the CDR3 DNA reads TGTGCCAGCAGCAACGACAGGGTGGCGGCCAAAAACATTCAGTACTTC. It yields the protein CASSNDRVAAKNIQYF.

This chain uses TRBV7-6 with TRBJ2-5; 7 bases line up with TRBD2. The CDR3 covers 14 residues. The ends lost 8 bases at V and 2 bases at J; junction bases unmatched: 8. Germline CDR1 reads SGHVS; CDR2 reads FNYEAQ. This CDR3 is CASGTWGGQETQYF. CDR3 sequence (DNA): TGTGCCAGCGGCACATGGGGGGGACAAGAGACCCAGTACTTC.

The chain is built from TRBV4-2 and TRBJ2-3, with 7 bases aligning to TRBD2. The V and J ends lost 0 bases and 5 bases, in that order; junction bases with no gene match: 5. CDR1 and CDR2 (germline): LGHNA, YNFKEQ. CDR3 size: 15 residues. The CDR3 here is CASSQDGAGVDTQYF. DNA for the CDR3: TGTGCCAGCAGCCAAGATGGGGCGGGAGTAGATACGCAGTATTTT.

The chain uses TRBV5-4 and TRBJ1-2; D possibly corresponds to TRBD1 (6 bases). This CDR3 region has 15 residues. V was shortened by 3 bases and J by 1 base, with 13 bases between the two germline ends. Looked up from germline, CDR1 is SGHNT and CDR2 is YYREEE (reference sequence). The CDR3 nucleotides read TGTGCCAGCAGCTCTCAGGACAGAATTAACTATGGCTACACCTTC. This encodes CASSSQDRINYGYTF. The full variable domain, with the rest looked up from reference TRBV5-4 and TRBJ1-2, is ETGVTQSPTHLIKTRGQQVTLRCSSQSGHNTVSWYQQALGQGPQFIFQYYREEENGRGNFPPRFSGLQFPNYSSELNVNALELDDSALYLCASSSQDRINYGYTFGSGTRLTVV.

V usage is TRBV30 and J usage is TRBJ2-3, with 10 bases matching TRBD2. V shed 7 bases and J 2 bases; nucleotides not matched to a gene: 15. Germline lookup yields CDR1 GTSNPN and CDR2 SVGIG (reference sequence). The CDR3 totals 17 residues. In DNA, the CDR3 is TGTGCCTCCGGTCAAGTTCTAGCGGGGGCCTACACAGATACGCAGTATTTT. Translation: CASGQVLAGAYTDTQYF.

A few counts support this clone. The chain employs TRBV7-2 and TRBJ2-7, with 10 bases matching TRBD2. CDR1 is SGHTA and CDR2 is FQGNSA in the germline V gene. The CDR3 length is 16 residues. The junction had 8 bases not matched to a gene; V was cut back by 5 bases and J by 1 base. CDR3 in amino acids: CASSPIAGGPSYEQYF. In DNA, the CDR3 is TGTGCCAGCAGCCCCATAGCGGGAGGACCATCCTACGAGCAGTACTTC.

The J gene is TRBJ2-7, the V gene TRBV5-1; D might be TRBD1 or TRBD2, each matching 5 bases. CDR3 size: 21 residues. The germline V gene encodes CDR1 SGHRS and CDR2 YFSETQ. Trimming left V 0 bases short and J 6 bases short, with 34 bases between. CDR3 protein: CASSLAPLGGGLGPEGREQYF. For the CDR3, the DNA is TGCGCCAGCAGCTTGGCCCCATTGGGTGGAGGCCTCGGTCCAGAGGGACGCGAGCAGTACTTC. Drawing the rest from reference TRBV5-1 and TRBJ2-7, the complete variable domain is KAGVTQTPRYLIKTRGQQVTLSCSPISGHRSVSWYQQTPGQGLQFLFEYFSETQRNKGNFPGRFSGRQFSNSRSEMNVSTLELGDSALYLCASSLAPLGGGLGPEGREQYFGPGTRLTVT.

The chain combines TRBV5-1 with TRBJ2-5, with 9 nucleotides matching TRBD1. Germline V gene sequence: CDR1 SGHRS, CDR2 YFSETQ. This CDR3 has 15 residues. V gave up 3 bases and J gave up 5 bases; unmatched junction bases: 8. The chain's CDR3 is CASSYTGGREETQYF. CDR3 sequence (DNA): TGCGCCAGCAGCTACACAGGGGGCAGAGAGGAGACCCAGTACTTC.

The gene calls are TRBV7-9 and TRBJ2-4; 7 positions agree with TRBD1. Trimming at V came to 0 bases and at J to 6 bases, leaving 5 bases not matched to a gene. Germline CDR1 is SEHNR and CDR2 is FQNEAQ (reference sequence). The CDR3 loop spans 15 amino acids. The CDR3 loop reads CASSLAPGGRNIQYF. The CDR3 nucleotides are TGTGCCAGCAGCTTAGCGCCAGGGGGAAGAAACATTCAGTACTTC.

The rearrangement joins TRBV7-2 to TRBJ2-2; TRBD2 aligns across 9 bases. Germline CDR1 SGHTA, CDR2 FQGNSA. Losses at the gene ends were 2 bases for V and 5 bases for J; bases not matched to a gene: 6. The CDR3 totals 16 residues. CDR3 sequence reads: CASSLNFLAGTGELFF. CDR3 bases: TGTGCCAGCAGCTTAAATTTCCTAGCGGGAACCGGGGAGCTGTTTTTT.

The V and J genes are TRBV11-2 and TRBJ2-7; no clear D. Looked up from germline, CDR1 is SGHAT and CDR2 is FQNNGV. The CDR3 has 12 amino acids. V was cut by 0 bases and J by 3 bases, with 3 bases left in between. CDR3 DNA sequence: TGTGCCAGCAGCTTAGATCGCTACGAGCAGTACTTC. Its protein is CASSLDRYEQYF.